The 24 T cell receptor beta chains given below trace back to one sample, sequenced in a study of blood T cell repertoires in COVID-19 (dated by TCRdb to 2020 to 2022). The library was generated by the immunoSEQ multiplex PCR assay. TCRdb took this table from immuneACCESS and kept in-frame rearrangements with V and J called. Such tables lack part of the clones; where checked against another copy, unresolved V genes explain under half of the gap, and the rest is unexplained. The sample table records approximately 280,000 clones; 75% to 90% of these occur just once. The ten largest make up approximately 2% of the sample. The sequenced sample was peripheral blood. The receptor source for this set is a man aged 50 to 59 with acute or convalescent COVID-19.

The CDR3 loop reads CASNLPSYEQYF. The CDR3 nucleotides read TGTGCCAGCAACTTGCCCTCCTACGAGCAGTACTTC. V is TRBV6-5 and J is TRBJ2-7; D not certain. Germline CDR1 reads MNHEY; CDR2 reads SVGAGI. V lost 7 bases to trimming and J lost 0 bases, with 7 bases between them. CDR3 size: 12 residues.

The rearrangement joins TRBV19 to TRBJ1-1; D ambiguous. Trimming took 10 bases from V and 6 from J, leaving 21 bases between them. The length of the CDR3 is 14 residues. The germline CDR1 and CDR2 sequences are LNHDA and SQIVND (reference sequence). Written as DNA, the CDR3 is TGTGCCACCCACAGCCGGGGAGGGTCACCTGAAGCTTTCTTT. This sequence encodes CATHSRGGSPEAFF.

V is TRBV18 and J is TRBJ1-1; tentatively, D is TRBD1 (6 bases). Per the germline V gene, CDR1 is KGHSH and CDR2 is LQKENI. V was trimmed by 2 bases and J by 2 bases, leaving 18 bases between them. The CDR3 spans 17 residues. CDR3 nucleotide sequence: TGTGCCAGCTCACCAACCGCGGACAGCAATCTTAACACTGAAGCTTTCTTT. As protein: CASSPTADSNLNTEAFF. Filled out from reference TRBV18 and TRBJ1-1, the complete variable domain reads NAGVMQNPRHLVRRRGQEARLRCSPMKGHSHVYWYRQLPEEGLKFMVYLQKENIIDESGMPKERFSAEFPKEGPSILRIQQVVRGDSAAYFCASSPTADSNLNTEAFFGQGTRLTVV.

In this sample, this clone turned up a few times. The rearrangement links TRBV5-1 to TRBJ1-2; 12 nucleotides line up with TRBD1. The CDR3 has 14 amino acids. The V segment lost 5 bases and the J segment 7 bases; nucleotides outside the gene matches: 6. CDR1 is SGHRS, CDR2 YFSETQ, per germline. The CDR3 sequence: CASRFPGQGAGYTF. CDR3 nucleotides: TGCGCCAGCAGGTTCCCGGGACAGGGGGCTGGCTACACCTTC.

V usage is TRBV18 and J usage is TRBJ2-5, with 7 nucleotides matching TRBD1. Germline loops: CDR1 KGHSH, CDR2 LQKENI. The CDR3 consists of 15 residues. The V gene end was trimmed by 3 bases and the J gene end by 1 base; junction bases not matched to a gene: 5. The CDR3 DNA reads as TGTGCCAGCTCACCCTTGGGACAGTCCCAAGAGACCCAGTACTTC. Amino acid sequence: CASSPLGQSQETQYF.

This clone was observed a single time. The genes are TRBV6-5 and TRBJ2-7, with TRBD1 identical over 10 bases. The ends lost 0 bases at V and 3 bases at J; junction bases unmatched: 2. The CDR3 covers 15 residues. The germline CDR1 and CDR2 sequences are MNHEY and SVGAGI. The CDR3 is CASSYSGTGDYEQYF. DNA of the CDR3: TGTGCCAGCAGTTACTCCGGGACAGGGGACTACGAGCAGTACTTC.

This clone has a single count. The V call is TRBV7-6, the J call TRBJ1-1; D remains unclear. CDR1 SGHVS and CDR2 FNYEAQ come from the germline V gene. The CDR3 contains 13 residues. Trimming shortened V by 1 base and J by 4 bases, and 7 bases separated the two germline ends. For the CDR3, the DNA is TGTGCCAGCAGCTTAGGCTACGGCACTGAAGCTTTCTTT. It yields the protein CASSLGYGTEAFF.

The chain couples TRBV6-5 to TRBJ1-3; the match to TRBD1 covers 7 bases. The V and J ends lost 2 bases and 0 bases, in that order; junction bases with no gene match: 1. Germline loops: CDR1 MNHEY, CDR2 SVGAGI. This CDR3 has 15 amino acids. The CDR3 DNA reads TGTGCCAGCAGTTACCGGGACAGCTCTGGAAACACCATATATTTT. Translation: CASSYRDSSGNTIYF.

This rearrangement joins TRBV5-1 to TRBJ2-7, with TRBD1 as a possible D gene (6 bases). V lost 6 bases to trimming and J lost 0 bases, with 16 bases between them. The CDR3 loop spans 15 amino acids. Germline loops: CDR1 SGHRS, CDR2 YFSETQ. The CDR3 region is CASNPGAGTSYEQYF. DNA of the CDR3: TGCGCCAGCAACCCAGGGGCAGGTACCTCCTACGAGCAGTACTTC.

A note on this clone: This sample includes further DNA sequences coding for the same CDR3. The rearrangement links TRBV5-1 to TRBJ1-2, with TRBD1 identical over 7 bases. The CDR3 is made up of 14 amino acids. Germline V gene sequence: CDR1 SGHRS, CDR2 YFSETQ. The V and J ends lost 0 bases and 8 bases, in that order; junction bases with no gene match: 7. CDR3 region: CASSLGPAGGGYTF. For the CDR3, the DNA is TGCGCCAGCAGCTTGGGGCCGGCAGGGGGGGGCTACACCTTC.

The chain joins TRBV28 to TRBJ1-2; no reliable D call. Germline CDR1 MDHEN, CDR2 SYDVKM. This CDR3 spans 12 amino acids. Deletions cut 3 bases from V and 5 bases from J, with 7 bases between. As DNA, the CDR3 is TGTGCCAGCAGTTTCCGGGATTATGGCTACACCTTC. Translation gives CASSFRDYGYTF.

A remark on this clone: Relative to the germline gene, one junction end is altered; a read error may explain this. The rearrangement links TRBV15 to TRBJ1-2; D gene ambiguous. This CDR3 has 12 residues. Germline V gene data show CDR1 as LNHNV and CDR2 as YYDKDF (reference sequence). In DNA form, the CDR3 reads TGTGCCACCAGCAGAGTCCTCACAGACCCCCACTTC. This codes for CATSRVLTDPHF.

A few counts support this clone. The J gene is TRBJ1-5, the V gene TRBV19; maybe TRBD1 (6 bases). The CDR3 totals 14 residues. CDR1 and CDR2 from the germline V gene are LNHDA and SQIVND (reference sequence). V gave up 5 bases and J gave up 4 bases, with 12 bases separating them. The CDR3 loop is CASSERGWNQPQHF. The CDR3 bases are TGTGCCAGTAGTGAAAGGGGGTGGAATCAGCCCCAGCATTTT. The variable domain in full, completed from reference TRBV19 and TRBJ1-5, reads DGGITQSPKYLFRKEGQNVTLSCEQNLNHDAMYWYRQDPGQGLRLIYYSQIVNDFQKGDIAEGYSVSREKKESFPLTVTSAQKNPTAFYLCASSERGWNQPQHFGDGTRLSIL.

V usage is TRBV5-1 and J usage is TRBJ2-5; D gene uncertain. Germline V CDR1 and CDR2: SGHRS, YFSETQ. Trimming left V 1 base short and J 2 bases short, with 9 bases between. The CDR3 has 14 residues. CDR3 coding DNA: TGCGCCAGCAGCTTGTCCATACGGCAAGAGACCCAGTACTTC. Protein: CASSLSIRQETQYF.

This clone showed up just once. Written as DNA, the CDR3 is TGTGCCAGCAGCTTTGTCCGGACCGGCGAACAGGGTTGGGACACTGAAGCTTTCTTT. This gives the protein CASSFVRTGEQGWDTEAFF. The rearrangement uses TRBV13 and TRBJ1-1; D perhaps matches TRBD1 (6 bases). Trimming took 3 bases from V and 3 from J, leaving 26 bases between them. The germline CDR1 and CDR2 sequences are PRHDT and FYEKMQ (reference sequence). There are 19 residues in the CDR3.

The CDR3 loop reads CASGLPTGTGHYNEQFF. As DNA, the CDR3 is TGTGCTAGTGGTTTGCCGACCGGGACAGGGCACTACAATGAGCAGTTCTTC. The rearrangement links TRBV12-5 to TRBJ2-1; 9 bases are shared with TRBD1. There are 17 residues in the CDR3. V dropped 2 bases and J dropped 3; count of bases not matched to a gene: 8. Germline V gene data show CDR1 as LGHNT and CDR2 as FRNRAP.

This clone was detected once. The genes are TRBV6-5 and TRBJ1-2, with 7 bases aligning to TRBD1. Germline lookup yields CDR1 MNHEY and CDR2 SVGAGI. The CDR3 runs to 15 residues. With V trimmed by 7 bases and J by 7 bases, 15 bases remained unmatched. The CDR3 reads CASTIGTQGGSGYTF. The CDR3 region has the DNA TGTGCCAGCACGATCGGGACCCAGGGGGGCAGTGGCTACACCTTC.

This clone was observed a handful of times. V usage is TRBV4-1 and J usage is TRBJ2-7, with a weak D call TRBD2 (6 bases). Germline values: CDR1 MGHRA, CDR2 YSYEKL. Trimming pared 1 base from V and 0 bases from J, leaving 10 bases between. The length of the CDR3 is 15 residues. The CDR3, as DNA: TGCGCCAGCAGCCAAGCGGAGGGAACCTCCTACGAGCAGTACTTC. Translating it yields CASSQAEGTSYEQYF.

V usage is TRBV18 and J usage is TRBJ2-3, with D possibly being TRBD1 (5 bases). The germline gives CDR1 KGHSH, CDR2 LQKENI. This CDR3 is 15 amino acids long. The V end lost 2 bases, the J end lost 2 bases, and 11 bases lay between the germline ends. The CDR3 protein is CASSPTQGTTDTQYF. The CDR3 bases are TGTGCCAGCTCACCAACTCAGGGAACCACAGATACGCAGTATTTT.

The chain employs TRBV6-1 and TRBJ1-4; D is uncertain. Germline V lookup: CDR1 MNHNS, CDR2 SASEGT. Trimming stripped 2 bases from V and 1 base from J, with 14 bases between. The CDR3 is 17 amino acids. CDR3 nucleotide sequence: TGTGCCAGCAGTGAATTTTGGGCGCATGGAACTAATGAAAAACTGTTTTTT. Residues: CASSEFWAHGTNEKLFF.

This rearrangement joins TRBV21-1 to TRBJ2-6; the table's D call, TRBD1, was not checked against the DNA. TRBV21-1 is a listed pseudogene. This CDR3 spans 17 amino acids. CDR3 residues: CASSKRQGAVGANVLTF. The CDR3 coding sequence is TGTGCCAGCAGCAAACGACAGGGGGCGGTGGGGGCCAACGTCCTGACTTTC.

The chain carries TRBV5-1 and TRBJ1-1; 9 nucleotides match TRBD1. V was clipped by 3 bases and J by 4 bases; unmatched bases: 10. This CDR3 is built from 16 residues. Germline CDR1 SGHRS, CDR2 YFSETQ. In DNA form, the CDR3 reads TGCGCCAGCAGCTCTGGGACAGGGATAATCGGCACTGAAGCTTTCTTT. This gives the protein CASSSGTGIIGTEAFF.

The chain carries TRBV5-4 and TRBJ1-1, with 7 bases identical to TRBD1. This CDR3 has 12 amino acids. The junction had 4 bases not matched to a gene; V was cut back by 4 bases and J by 7 bases. Per the germline V gene, CDR1 is SGHNT and CDR2 is YYREEE (reference sequence). The CDR3 sequence: CASSGGQLEAFF. The CDR3 bases are TGTGCCAGCAGCGGGGGACAGCTTGAAGCTTTCTTT.

The rearrangement joins TRBV19 to TRBJ1-4, with D unresolved. The CDR3 length is 15 residues. Germline CDR1 reads LNHDA; CDR2 reads SQIVND (reference sequence). Trimming shortened V by 4 bases and J by 3 bases, and 12 bases separated the two germline ends. Here the CDR3 reads CASSTGNRANEKLFF. In nucleotides, the CDR3 is TGTGCCAGTAGTACGGGGAATCGGGCTAATGAAAAACTGTTTTTT.